The 9 T cell receptor beta chains below come from one sample, sequenced in a study of CD8 T cells in Susac syndrome. With random hexamers, reverse transcription was performed on about 0.5 to 1 ug of RNA. TCRdb re-called the immunoSEQ multiplex PCR reads through MiXCR, storing one row per CDR3 protein. The table shows some 300,000 distinct CDR3 sequences, with approximately 85% occurring only once. The sample was CD8+ T cells from PBMCs. Source of these receptors: a human donor with multiple sclerosis.

J is TRBJ2-1 and V is TRBV11-1; a possible D gene is TRBD1 (6 bases). Trimming pared 7 bases from V and 8 bases from J, leaving 24 bases between. The CDR3 runs to 16 residues. The germline V gene has CDR1 SGHAT and CDR2 FQDESV (reference sequence). The CDR3 DNA follows: TGTGCCAGCACAGGAAAACAGCAGGGGATAACGTATGAGCAGTTCTTC. This sequence encodes CASTGKQQGITYEQFF.

The chain recombines TRBV27 with TRBJ2-7; 7 positions agree with TRBD1. V lost 3 bases, J lost 5 bases, and 10 bases stayed unmatched. The CDR3 length is 15 residues. CDR1 MNHEY and CDR2 SMNVEV come from the germline V gene (reference sequence). The CDR3 DNA reads as TGTGCCAGCAGTTTTGGGAGACAGGGATTCGACGAGCAGTACTTC. Translated, it gives CASSFGRQGFDEQYF.

The rearrangement links TRBV15 to TRBJ2-3; D gene ambiguous. The CDR3 has 16 residues. V was shortened by 0 bases and J by 1 base, with 11 bases between the two germline ends. The germline gives CDR1 LNHNV, CDR2 YYDKDF (reference sequence). CDR3: CATSRETLTGTDTQYF. For the CDR3, the DNA is TGTGCCACCAGCAGAGAAACTCTAACAGGCACAGATACGCAGTATTTT.

The chain couples TRBV7-9 to TRBJ2-1; D remains ambiguous. Germline CDR1 SEHNR, CDR2 FQNEAQ (reference sequence). There are 18 residues in the CDR3. Trimming removed 1 base at V and 2 bases at J, with 18 bases between. CDR3 nucleotides: TGTGCCAGCAGCTTAGAGGCCCGAATGACCTTTCCCTACAATGAGCAGTTCTTC. Translated, it gives CASSLEARMTFPYNEQFF.

J is TRBJ2-2 and V is TRBV29-1; 10 bases align to TRBD1. The junction had 4 bases not matched to a gene; V was cut back by 5 bases and J by 7 bases. This CDR3 is 13 amino acids long. CDR1 SQVTM and CDR2 ANQGSEA come from the germline V gene. Written as DNA, the CDR3 is TGCAGCGTTCCCGGACAGGGGGACGGGGAGCTGTTTTTT. It is translated as CSVPGQGDGELFF.

This chain links TRBV27 with TRBJ2-7; unclear D gene. The germline gives CDR1 MNHEY, CDR2 SMNVEV (reference sequence). The V gene lost 3 bases and the J gene lost 0 bases, with 3 bases spanning the gap. The CDR3 runs to 12 residues. The CDR3 loop reads CASSFNSYEQYF. The DNA of the CDR3 is TGTGCCAGCAGTTTCAACTCCTACGAGCAGTACTTC.

This clonotype was seen a single time. The chain is built from TRBV29-1 and TRBJ2-7; 10 bases match TRBD1. Germline-derived CDR1 and CDR2 are SQVTM and ANQGSEA. The ends lost 6 bases at V and 6 bases at J; junction bases unmatched: 14. The CDR3 length is 15 residues. The CDR3 region is CSVAPGDRGRLEQYF. In DNA, the CDR3 is TGCAGCGTGGCTCCGGGTGACAGGGGGCGACTCGAGCAGTACTTC.

V is TRBV28 and J is TRBJ2-7; 10 bases map to TRBD2. Germline-derived CDR1 and CDR2 are MDHEN and SYDVKM. After removal of 5 bases from V and 7 bases from J, the junction contained 14 bases not matched to a gene. The CDR3 extends over 16 amino acids. The CDR3 nucleotides read TGTGCCAGCAGTCCAAACCCTAGCGGGAGATCTGTAGAGCAGTACTTC. It codes for CASSPNPSGRSVEQYF.

The genes are TRBV11-1 and TRBJ2-5; 10 nucleotides match TRBD2. The CDR3 covers 16 residues. After removal of 4 bases from V and 2 bases from J, the junction contained 7 bases not matched to a gene. Germline loops: CDR1 SGHAT, CDR2 FQDESV (reference sequence). This CDR3 reads CASSSLAGGFQETQYF. The CDR3 DNA reads as TGTGCCAGCAGCTCCTTAGCGGGAGGTTTTCAAGAGACCCAGTACTTC. The full variable domain, its missing parts supplied by reference TRBV11-1 and TRBJ2-5, is EAEVAQSPRYKITEKSQAVAFWCDPISGHATLYWYRQILGQGPELLVQFQDESVVDDSQLPKDRFSAERLKGVDSTLKIQPAELGDSAMYLCASSSLAGGFQETQYFGPGTRLLVL.